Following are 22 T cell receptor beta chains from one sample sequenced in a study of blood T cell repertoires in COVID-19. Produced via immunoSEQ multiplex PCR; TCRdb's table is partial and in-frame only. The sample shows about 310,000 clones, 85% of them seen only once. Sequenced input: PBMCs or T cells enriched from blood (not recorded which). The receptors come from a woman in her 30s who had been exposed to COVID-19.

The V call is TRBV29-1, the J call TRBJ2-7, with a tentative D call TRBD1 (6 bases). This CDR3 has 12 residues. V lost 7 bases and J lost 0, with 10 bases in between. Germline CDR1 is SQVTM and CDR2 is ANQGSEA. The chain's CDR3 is CSGRTVSYEQYF. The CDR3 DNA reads TGCAGCGGCCGGACAGTCTCCTACGAGCAGTACTTC.

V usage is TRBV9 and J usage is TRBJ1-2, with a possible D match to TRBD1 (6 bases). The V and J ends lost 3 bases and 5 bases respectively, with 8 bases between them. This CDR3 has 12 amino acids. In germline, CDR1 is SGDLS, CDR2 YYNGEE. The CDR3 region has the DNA TGTGCCAGCAGCGCCGGACAGTATGGCTACACCTTC. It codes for CASSAGQYGYTF. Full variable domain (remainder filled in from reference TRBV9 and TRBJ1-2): DSGVTQTPKHLITATGQRVTLRCSPRSGDLSVYWYQQSLDQGLQFLIQYYNGEERAKGNILERFSAQQFPDLHSELNLSSLELGDSALYFCASSAGQYGYTFGSGTRLTVV.

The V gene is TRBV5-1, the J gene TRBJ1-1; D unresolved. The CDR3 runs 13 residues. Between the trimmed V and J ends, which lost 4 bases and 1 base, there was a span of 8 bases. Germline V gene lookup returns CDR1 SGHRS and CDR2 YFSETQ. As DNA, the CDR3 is TGCGCCAGCAGCACCTCCGGGAACACTGAAGCTTTCTTT. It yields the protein CASSTSGNTEAFF.

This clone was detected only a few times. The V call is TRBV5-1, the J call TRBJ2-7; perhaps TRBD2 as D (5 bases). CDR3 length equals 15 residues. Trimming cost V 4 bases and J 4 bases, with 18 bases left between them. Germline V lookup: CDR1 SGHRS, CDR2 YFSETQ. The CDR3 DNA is TGCGCCAGCAGCCCTACAACGGACTCCTTATACGAGCAGTACTTC. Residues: CASSPTTDSLYEQYF.

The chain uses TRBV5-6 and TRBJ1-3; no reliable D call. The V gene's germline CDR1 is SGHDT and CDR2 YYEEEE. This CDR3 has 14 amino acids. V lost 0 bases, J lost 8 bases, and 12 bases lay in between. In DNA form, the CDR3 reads TGTGCCAGCAGCTTGGAAGCGGGAGTCGACACCATATATTTT. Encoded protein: CASSLEAGVDTIYF. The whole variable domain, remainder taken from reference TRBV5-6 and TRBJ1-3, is DAGVTQSPTHLIKTRGQQVTLRCSPKSGHDTVSWYQQALGQGPQFIFQYYEEEERQRGNFPDRFSGHQFPNYSSELNVNALLLGDSALYLCASSLEAGVDTIYFGEGSWLTVV.

The CDR3 is CASSPGQGNSPLHF. CDR3 bases: TGTGCCAGCAGCCCGGGACAGGGTAATTCACCCCTCCACTTT. This chain links TRBV7-8 with TRBJ1-6; 9 bases agree with TRBD1. Germline V gives CDR1 SGHVS, CDR2 FQNEAQ. The CDR3 consists of 14 residues. J was trimmed by 6 bases and V by 5 bases; bases with no gene match: 2.

CDR3 sequence (DNA): TGTGCCAGCAGCCCCAGGACAGGGATAAATCAGCCCCAGCATTTT. Translation gives CASSPRTGINQPQHF. The chain carries TRBV7-2 and TRBJ1-5; 8 positions match TRBD1. The CDR3 is 15 amino acids. Germline CDR1 is SGHTA and CDR2 is FQGNSA. The J segment lost 4 bases and the V segment lost 5 bases, leaving 7 bases of the junction unmatched. The variable domain in full, with the rest retrieved from reference TRBV7-2 and TRBJ1-5, is GAGVSQSPSNKVTEKGKDVELRCDPISGHTALYWYRQSLGQGLEFLIYFQGNSAPDKSGLPSDRFSAERTGGSVSTLTIQRTQQEDSAVYLCASSPRTGINQPQHFGDGTRLSIL.

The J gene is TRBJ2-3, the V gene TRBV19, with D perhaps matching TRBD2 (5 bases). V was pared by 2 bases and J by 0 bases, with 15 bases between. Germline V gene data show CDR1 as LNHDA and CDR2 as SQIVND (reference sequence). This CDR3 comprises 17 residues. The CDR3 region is CASSIIHEGISTDTQYF. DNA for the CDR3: TGTGCCAGTAGTATAATCCACGAGGGTATTAGCACAGATACGCAGTATTTT. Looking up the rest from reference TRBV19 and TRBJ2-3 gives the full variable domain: DGGITQSPKYLFRKEGQNVTLSCEQNLNHDAMYWYRQDPGQGLRLIYYSQIVNDFQKGDIAEGYSVSREKKESFPLTVTSAQKNPTAFYLCASSIIHEGISTDTQYFGPGTRLTVL.

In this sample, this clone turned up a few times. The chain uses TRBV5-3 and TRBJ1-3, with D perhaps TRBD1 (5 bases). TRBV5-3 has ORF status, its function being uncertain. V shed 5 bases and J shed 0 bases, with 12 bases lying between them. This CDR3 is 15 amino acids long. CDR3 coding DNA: TGTGCCAGAAGGCTTCCGGGACTCTCTGGAAACACCATATATTTT. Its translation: CARRLPGLSGNTIYF.

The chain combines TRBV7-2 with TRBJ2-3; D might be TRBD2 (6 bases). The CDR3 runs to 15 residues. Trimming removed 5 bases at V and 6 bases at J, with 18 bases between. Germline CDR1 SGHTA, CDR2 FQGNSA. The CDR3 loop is CASSRSESLADTQYF. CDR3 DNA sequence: TGTGCCAGCAGCCGTTCCGAGTCTCTAGCGGATACGCAGTATTTT.

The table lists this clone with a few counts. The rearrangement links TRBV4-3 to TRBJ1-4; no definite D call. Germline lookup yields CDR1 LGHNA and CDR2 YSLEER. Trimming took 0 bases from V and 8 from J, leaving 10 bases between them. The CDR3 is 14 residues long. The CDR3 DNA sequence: TGCGCCAGCAGCCAAGAAGTCGGAGTGGAAAAACTGTTTTTT. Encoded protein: CASSQEVGVEKLFF.

The CDR3: CASSLSTGRGGRNEQFF. The CDR3 nucleotides read TGTGCCAGCAGCCTTTCGACGGGGCGGGGGGGCCGGAATGAGCAGTTCTTC. The chain combines TRBV4-2 with TRBJ2-1, with 9 nucleotides matching TRBD2. Unmatched junction bases numbered 14, after V lost 4 bases and J lost 7 bases. The germline gives CDR1 LGHNA, CDR2 YNFKEQ. The CDR3 spans 17 residues.

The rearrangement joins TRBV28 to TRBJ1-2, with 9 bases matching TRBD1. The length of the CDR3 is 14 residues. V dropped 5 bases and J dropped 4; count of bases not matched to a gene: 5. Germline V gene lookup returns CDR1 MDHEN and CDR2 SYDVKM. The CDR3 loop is CASSIPGQGYGYTF. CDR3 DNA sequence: TGTGCCAGCAGTATTCCGGGACAGGGCTATGGCTACACCTTC.

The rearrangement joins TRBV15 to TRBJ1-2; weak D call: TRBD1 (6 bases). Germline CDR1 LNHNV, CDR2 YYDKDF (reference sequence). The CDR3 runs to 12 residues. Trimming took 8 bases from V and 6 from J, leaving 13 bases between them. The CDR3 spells CATRHRDHGYTF. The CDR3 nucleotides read TGTGCCACCCGCCACAGGGATCATGGCTACACCTTC.

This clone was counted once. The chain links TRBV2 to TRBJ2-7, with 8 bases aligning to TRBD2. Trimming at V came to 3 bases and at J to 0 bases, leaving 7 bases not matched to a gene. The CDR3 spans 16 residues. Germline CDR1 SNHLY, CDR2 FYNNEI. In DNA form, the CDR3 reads TGTGCCAGCAGTGATGCCTATAGCGGGGTCTCCTACGAGCAGTACTTC. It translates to CASSDAYSGVSYEQYF.

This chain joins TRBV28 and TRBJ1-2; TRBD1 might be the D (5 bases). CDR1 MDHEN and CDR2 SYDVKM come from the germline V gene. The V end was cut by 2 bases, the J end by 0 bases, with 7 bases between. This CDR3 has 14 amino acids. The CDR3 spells CASSLQGTNYGYTF. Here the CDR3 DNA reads TGTGCCAGCAGTTTACAGGGCACTAACTATGGCTACACCTTC.

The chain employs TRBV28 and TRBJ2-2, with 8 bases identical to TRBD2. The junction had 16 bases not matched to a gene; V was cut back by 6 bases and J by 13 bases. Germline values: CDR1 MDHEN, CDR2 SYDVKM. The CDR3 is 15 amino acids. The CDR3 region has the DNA TGTGCCAGCAGCTTAATCTTAACGGGAGGGCCAGGGCTGTTTTTT. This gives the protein CASSLILTGGPGLFF.

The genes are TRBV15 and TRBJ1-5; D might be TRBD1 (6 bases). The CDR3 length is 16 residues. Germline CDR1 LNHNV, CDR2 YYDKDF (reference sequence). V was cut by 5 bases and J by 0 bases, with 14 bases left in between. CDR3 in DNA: TGTGCCACCAGCCGGGAGGACAGTTATAGCAATCAGCCCCAGCATTTT. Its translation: CATSREDSYSNQPQHF. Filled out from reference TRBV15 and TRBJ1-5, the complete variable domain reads DAMVIQNPRYQVTQFGKPVTLSCSQTLNHNVMYWYQQKSSQAPKLLFHYYDKDFNNEADTPDNFQSRRPNTSFCFLDIRSPGLGDTAMYLCATSREDSYSNQPQHFGDGTRLSIL.

CDR3 residues: CASQTSGGRDTQYF. As DNA, the CDR3 is TGTGCCAGCCAAACTAGCGGGGGAAGGGATACGCAGTATTTT. This chain joins TRBV7-3 and TRBJ2-3, with 11 bases that match TRBD2. The V gene end was trimmed by 8 bases and the J gene end by 6 bases; junction bases not matched to a gene: 7. The CDR3 consists of 14 residues. Germline CDR1 and CDR2: SGHTA and FQGTGA.

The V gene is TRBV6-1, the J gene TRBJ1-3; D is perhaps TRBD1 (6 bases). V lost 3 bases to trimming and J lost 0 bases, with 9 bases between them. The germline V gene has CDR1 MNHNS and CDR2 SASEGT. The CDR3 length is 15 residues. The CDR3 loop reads CASSDGGFSGNTIYF. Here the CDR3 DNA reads TGTGCCAGCAGTGATGGGGGCTTCTCTGGAAACACCATATATTTT.

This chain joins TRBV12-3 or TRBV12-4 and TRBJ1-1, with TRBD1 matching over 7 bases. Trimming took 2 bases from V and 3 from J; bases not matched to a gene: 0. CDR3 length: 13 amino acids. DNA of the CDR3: TGTGCCAGCAGTTTACAGGGGGACACTGAAGCTTTCTTT. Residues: CASSLQGDTEAFF.

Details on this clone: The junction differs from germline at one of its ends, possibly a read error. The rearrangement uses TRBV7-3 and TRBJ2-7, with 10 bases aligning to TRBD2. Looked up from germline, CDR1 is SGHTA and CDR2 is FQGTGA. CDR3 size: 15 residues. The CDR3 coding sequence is TGTGCCATCAGCCCCGGAACTAGCGGGACCTACGAGCAGTACTTC. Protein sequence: CAISPGTSGTYEQYF.